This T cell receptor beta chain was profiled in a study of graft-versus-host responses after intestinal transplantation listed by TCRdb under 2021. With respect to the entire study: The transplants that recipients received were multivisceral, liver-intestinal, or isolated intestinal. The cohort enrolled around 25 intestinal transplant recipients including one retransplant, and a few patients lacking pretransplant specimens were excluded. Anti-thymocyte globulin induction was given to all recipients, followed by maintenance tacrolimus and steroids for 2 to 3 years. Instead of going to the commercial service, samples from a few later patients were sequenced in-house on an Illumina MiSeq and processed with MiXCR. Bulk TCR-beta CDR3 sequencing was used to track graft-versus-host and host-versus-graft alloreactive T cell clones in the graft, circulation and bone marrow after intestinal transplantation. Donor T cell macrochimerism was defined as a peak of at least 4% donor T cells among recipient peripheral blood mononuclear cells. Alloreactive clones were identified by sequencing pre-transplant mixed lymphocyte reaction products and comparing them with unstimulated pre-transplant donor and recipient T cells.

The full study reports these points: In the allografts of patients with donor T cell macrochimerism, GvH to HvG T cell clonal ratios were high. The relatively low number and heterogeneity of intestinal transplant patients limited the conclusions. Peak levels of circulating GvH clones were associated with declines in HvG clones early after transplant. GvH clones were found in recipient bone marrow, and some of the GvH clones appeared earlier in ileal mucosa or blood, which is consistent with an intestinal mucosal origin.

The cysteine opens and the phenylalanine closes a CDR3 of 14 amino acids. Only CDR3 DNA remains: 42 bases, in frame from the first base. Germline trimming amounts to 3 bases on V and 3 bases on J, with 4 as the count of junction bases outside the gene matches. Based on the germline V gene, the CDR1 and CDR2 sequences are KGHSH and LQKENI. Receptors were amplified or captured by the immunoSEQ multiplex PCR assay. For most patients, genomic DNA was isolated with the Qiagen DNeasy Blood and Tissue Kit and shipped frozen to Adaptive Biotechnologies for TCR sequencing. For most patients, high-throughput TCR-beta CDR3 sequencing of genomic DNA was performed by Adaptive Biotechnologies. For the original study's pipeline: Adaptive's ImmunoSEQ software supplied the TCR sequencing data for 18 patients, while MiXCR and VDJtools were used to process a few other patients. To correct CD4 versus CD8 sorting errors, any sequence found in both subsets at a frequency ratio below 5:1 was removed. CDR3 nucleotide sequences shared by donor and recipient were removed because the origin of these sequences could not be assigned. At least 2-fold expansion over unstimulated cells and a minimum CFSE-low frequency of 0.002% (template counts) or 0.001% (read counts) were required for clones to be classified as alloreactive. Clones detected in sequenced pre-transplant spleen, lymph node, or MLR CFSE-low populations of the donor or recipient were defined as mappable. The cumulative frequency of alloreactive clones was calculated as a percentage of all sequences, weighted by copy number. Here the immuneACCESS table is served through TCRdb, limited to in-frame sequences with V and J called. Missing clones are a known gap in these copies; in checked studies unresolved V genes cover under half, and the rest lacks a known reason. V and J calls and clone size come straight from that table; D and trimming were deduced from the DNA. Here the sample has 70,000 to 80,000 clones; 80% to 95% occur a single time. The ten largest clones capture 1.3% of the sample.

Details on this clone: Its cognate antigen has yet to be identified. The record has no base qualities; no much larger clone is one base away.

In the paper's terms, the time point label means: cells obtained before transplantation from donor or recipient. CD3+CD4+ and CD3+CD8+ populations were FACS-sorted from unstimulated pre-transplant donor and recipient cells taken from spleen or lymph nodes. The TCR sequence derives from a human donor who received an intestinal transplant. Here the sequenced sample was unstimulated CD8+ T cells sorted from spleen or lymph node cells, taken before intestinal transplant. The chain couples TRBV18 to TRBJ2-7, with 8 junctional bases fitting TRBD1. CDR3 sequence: CASSPPDRDYEQYF. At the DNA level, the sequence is TGTGCCAGCTCACCCCCGGACAGGGACTACGAGCAGTACTTC. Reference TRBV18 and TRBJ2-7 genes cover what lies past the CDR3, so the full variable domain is NAGVMQNPRHLVRRRGQEARLRCSPMKGHSHVYWYRQLPEEGLKFMVYLQKENIIDESGMPKERFSAEFPKEGPSILRIQQVVRGDSAAYFCASSPPDRDYEQYFGPGTRLTVT.